This T cell receptor beta chain derives from a study of T cells in Graves' hyperthyroidism and ophthalmopathy. TCR beta CDR3 region amplification was performed from RNA transcripts. The HTBI primer set was used in a first-round RT-PCR of the TCR CDR3. In TCRdb, the multiplex PCR reads were re-called with MiXCR into one record per CDR3 protein. The sample records 690,000 or so distinct CDR3 sequences, over 15% being singletons. Notes on this clonotype: What it binds is unknown.

This CDR3 spans 14 amino acids. Trimming took 0 bases from V and 5 from J; bases not matched to a gene: 0. Germline assignment: CDR1 MNHEY and CDR2 SVGAGI. Overall study findings and caveats: Among clonotypes expanded in thyroid above 0.001, most were also found in blood.

Material: blood. The TCR originated in a woman aged 45-65 years with Graves' hyperthyroidism that later progressed to Graves' ophthalmopathy. This chain links TRBV6-5 with TRBJ1-2; 10 bases fit TRBD1. This CDR3 is CASSYSGQGYGYTF. In nucleotides, the CDR3 is TGTGCCAGCAGTTACTCGGGACAGGGGTATGGCTACACCTTC.